In this sample, the clone carrying this TCR beta chain turned up once. Its specificity is unknown. This specimen belongs to a study of chemoradiotherapy in HPV16-positive cancers. Findings and caveats of the study: Better recurrence-free survival went with HPV-responsive T-cell expansion in HPV16-positive patients. Non-HPV-specific T cells did not expand in tumors during treatment, whereas candidate HPV-specific clones and E7-related motifs did.

TCRdb's table, derived via immunoSEQ multiplex PCR, lists solely in-frame clones and lacks some. There are approximately 1,800 clones in the sample; about 82% occur only once, and approximately 6.5% lies in the top ten. The ends lost 5 bases at V and 6 bases at J; junction bases unmatched: 9. CDR1 SGHTA and CDR2 FQGTGA come from the germline V gene. CDR3 length equals 14 residues. Sequencing used tumor tissue, obtained from a patient who underwent chemoradiotherapy. The V and J genes are TRBV7-3 and TRBJ2-7; 8 nucleotides align to TRBD2. The clonotype was recovered from a human donor with HPV-associated anogenital cancer. The CDR3 here is CASSPDFAGGEQYF. CDR3 coding DNA: TGTGCCAGCAGCCCCGACTTTGCGGGAGGCGAGCAGTACTTC.